This T cell receptor (beta chain) is from a study of blood T cells in healthy people across ages. Study-wide context: Researchers report that template switching captured about one barcoded beta molecule per two T cells.

A remark on this clonotype: The junction shows a germline mismatch at one end, possibly a read error.

The second PCR ran roughly 6 to 11 cycles with a sample-barcoded 5' primer and J-beta primers. Via MiXCR, TCRdb re-called the 5' RACE reads, giving one row per CDR3 protein. The top ten hold 4% of the sample, which has roughly 1.5 million distinct CDR3 sequences, less than 45% seen once. The CDR3 totals 15 residues. Germline CDR1 is MGHDK and CDR2 is SYGVNS. The gene calls are TRBV25-1 and TRBJ2-1, with 13 bases identical to TRBD2. The source material was blood. This clonotype was obtained from a woman aged 18-29 years in good health. The CDR3 loop reads CVSSDSGLAGVEQFF. CDR3 nucleotides: TGTGTCAGCAGTGACTCCGGACTAGCGGGAGTTGAGCAGTTCTTC.